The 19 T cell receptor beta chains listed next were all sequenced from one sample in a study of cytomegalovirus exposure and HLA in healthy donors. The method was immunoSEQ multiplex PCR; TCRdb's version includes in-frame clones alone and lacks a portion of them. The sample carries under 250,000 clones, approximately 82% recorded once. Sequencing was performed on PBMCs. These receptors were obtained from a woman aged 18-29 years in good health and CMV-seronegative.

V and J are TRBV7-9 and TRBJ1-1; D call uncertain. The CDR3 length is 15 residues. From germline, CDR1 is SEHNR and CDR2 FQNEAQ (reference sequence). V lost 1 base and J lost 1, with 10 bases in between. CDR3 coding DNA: TGTGCCAGCAGCTTAGGTTCGTTACAGAACACTGAAGCTTTCTTT. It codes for CASSLGSLQNTEAFF.

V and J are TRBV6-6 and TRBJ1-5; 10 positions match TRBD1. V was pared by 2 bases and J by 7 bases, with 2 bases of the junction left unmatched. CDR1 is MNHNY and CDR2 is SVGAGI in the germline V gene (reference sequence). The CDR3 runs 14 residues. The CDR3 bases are TGTGCCAGCAGTTACCTGGACAGGGGGCAGCCCCAGCATTTT. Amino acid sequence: CASSYLDRGQPQHF.

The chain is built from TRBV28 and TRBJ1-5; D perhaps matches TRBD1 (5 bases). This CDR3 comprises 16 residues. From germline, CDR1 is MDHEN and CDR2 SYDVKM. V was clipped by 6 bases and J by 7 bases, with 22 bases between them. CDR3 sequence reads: CASSSPEGTPGQPQHF. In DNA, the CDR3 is TGTGCCAGCAGCTCCCCAGAAGGGACCCCCGGGCAGCCCCAGCATTTT. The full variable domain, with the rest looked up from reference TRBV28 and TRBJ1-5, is DVKVTQSSRYLVKRTGEKVFLECVQDMDHENMFWYRQDPGLGLRLIYFSYDVKMKEKGDIPEGYSVSREKKERFSLILESASTNQTSMYLCASSSPEGTPGQPQHFGDGTRLSIL.

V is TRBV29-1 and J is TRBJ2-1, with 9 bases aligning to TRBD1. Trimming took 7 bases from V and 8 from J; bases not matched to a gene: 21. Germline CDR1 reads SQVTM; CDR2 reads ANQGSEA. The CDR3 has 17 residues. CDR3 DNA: TGCAGCGCTGCACTTCACAGGGGGCGTCTAGAGAGCGATGAGCAGTTCTTC. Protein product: CSAALHRGRLESDEQFF.

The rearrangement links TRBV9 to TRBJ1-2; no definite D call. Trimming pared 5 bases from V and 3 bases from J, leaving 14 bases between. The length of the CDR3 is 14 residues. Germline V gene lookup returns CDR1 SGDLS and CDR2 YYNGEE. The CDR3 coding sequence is TGTGCCAGCAGAGACGAGGGTCGTGACTATGGCTACACCTTC. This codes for CASRDEGRDYGYTF.

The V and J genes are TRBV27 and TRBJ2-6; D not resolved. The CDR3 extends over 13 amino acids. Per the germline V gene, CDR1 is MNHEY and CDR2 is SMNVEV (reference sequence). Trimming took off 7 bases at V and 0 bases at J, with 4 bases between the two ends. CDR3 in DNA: TGTGCCAGCAAATTCTCTGGGGCCAACGTCCTGACTTTC. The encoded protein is CASKFSGANVLTF.

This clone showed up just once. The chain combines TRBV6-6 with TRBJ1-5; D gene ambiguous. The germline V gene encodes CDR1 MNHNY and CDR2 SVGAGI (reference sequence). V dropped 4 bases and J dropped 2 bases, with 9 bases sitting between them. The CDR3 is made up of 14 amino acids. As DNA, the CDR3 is TGTGCCAGCAGTTTAAAAGGAGGCAATCAGCCCCAGCATTTT. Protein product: CASSLKGGNQPQHF.

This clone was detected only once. The CDR3 nucleotides read TGTGCCAGCAGTTTGAGCCAGACCTACGAGCAGTACTTC. Its protein is CASSLSQTYEQYF. The chain recombines TRBV27 with TRBJ2-7; no clear D. V was pared by 3 bases and J by 2 bases, with 8 bases between. The CDR3 covers 13 residues. Germline CDR1 reads MNHEY; CDR2 reads SMNVEV (reference sequence).

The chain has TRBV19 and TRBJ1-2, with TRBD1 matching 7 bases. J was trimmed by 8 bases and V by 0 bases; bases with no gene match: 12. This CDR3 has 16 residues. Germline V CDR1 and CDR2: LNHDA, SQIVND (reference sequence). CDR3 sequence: CASSIEGTASLPGYTF. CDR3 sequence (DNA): TGTGCCAGTAGTATAGAGGGGACAGCCAGTCTACCCGGCTACACCTTC.

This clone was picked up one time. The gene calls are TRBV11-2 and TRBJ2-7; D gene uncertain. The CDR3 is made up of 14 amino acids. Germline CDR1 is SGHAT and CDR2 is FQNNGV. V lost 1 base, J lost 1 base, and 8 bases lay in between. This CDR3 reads CASSLAIGSYEQYF. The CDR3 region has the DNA TGTGCCAGCAGCTTAGCGATAGGGTCCTACGAGCAGTACTTC. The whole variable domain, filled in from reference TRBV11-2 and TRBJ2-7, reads EAGVAQSPRYKIIEKRQSVAFWCNPISGHATLYWYQQILGQGPKLLIQFQNNGVVDDSQLPKDRFSAERLKGVDSTLKIQPAKLEDSAVYLCASSLAIGSYEQYFGPGTRLTVT.

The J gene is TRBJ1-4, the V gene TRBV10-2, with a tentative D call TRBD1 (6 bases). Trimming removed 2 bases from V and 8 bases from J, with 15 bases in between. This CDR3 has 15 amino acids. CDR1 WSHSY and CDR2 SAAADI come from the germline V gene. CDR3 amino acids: CASSEAAGVGEKLFF. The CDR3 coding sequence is TGCGCCAGCAGTGAGGCGGCAGGGGTGGGGGAAAAACTGTTTTTT.

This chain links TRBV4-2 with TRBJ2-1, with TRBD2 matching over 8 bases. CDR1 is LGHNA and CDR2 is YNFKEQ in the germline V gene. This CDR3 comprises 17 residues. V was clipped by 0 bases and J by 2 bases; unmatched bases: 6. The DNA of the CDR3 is TGTGCCAGCAGCCAAGAATCGGGGCGGGGGGCCTACAATGAGCAGTTCTTC. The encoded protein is CASSQESGRGAYNEQFF.

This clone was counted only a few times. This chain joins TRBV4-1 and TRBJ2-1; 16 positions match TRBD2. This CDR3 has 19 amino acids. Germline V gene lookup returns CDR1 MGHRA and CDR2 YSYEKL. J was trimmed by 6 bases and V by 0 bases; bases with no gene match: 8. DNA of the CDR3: TGCGCCAGCAGCCAAGATCCCTCCGGGACTAGCGGGGGGGCCAATGAGCAGTTCTTC. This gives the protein CASSQDPSGTSGGANEQFF.

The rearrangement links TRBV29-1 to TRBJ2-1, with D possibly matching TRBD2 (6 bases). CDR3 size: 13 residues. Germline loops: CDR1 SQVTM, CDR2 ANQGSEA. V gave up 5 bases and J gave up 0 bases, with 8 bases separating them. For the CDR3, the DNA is TGCAGCGTTTTGGGGGGCTCCTACAATGAGCAGTTCTTC. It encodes CSVLGGSYNEQFF.

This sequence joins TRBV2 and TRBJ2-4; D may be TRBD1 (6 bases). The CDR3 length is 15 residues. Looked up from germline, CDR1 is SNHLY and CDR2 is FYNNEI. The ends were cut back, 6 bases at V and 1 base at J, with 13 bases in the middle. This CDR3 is CASSGTPLAKNIQYF. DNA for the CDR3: TGTGCCAGCAGCGGGACACCTCTCGCCAAAAACATTCAGTACTTC. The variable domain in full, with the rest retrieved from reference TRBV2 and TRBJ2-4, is EPEVTQTPSHQVTQMGQEVILRCVPISNHLYFYWYRQILGQKVEFLVSFYNNEISEKSEIFDDQFSVERPDGSNFTLKIRSTKLEDSAMYFCASSGTPLAKNIQYFGAGTRLSVL.

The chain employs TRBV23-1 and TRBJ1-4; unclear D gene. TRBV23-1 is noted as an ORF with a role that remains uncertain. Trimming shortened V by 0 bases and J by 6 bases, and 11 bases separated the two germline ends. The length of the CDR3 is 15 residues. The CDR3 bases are TGCGCCAGCAGTCAATCATGGGAGTGGGATGAAAAACTGTTTTTT. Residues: CASSQSWEWDEKLFF.

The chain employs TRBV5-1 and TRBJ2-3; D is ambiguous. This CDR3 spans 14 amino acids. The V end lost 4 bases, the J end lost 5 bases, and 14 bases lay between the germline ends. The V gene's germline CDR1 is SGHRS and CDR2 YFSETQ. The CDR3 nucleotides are TGCGCCAGCAGCGCCCCGATATGGGAAGATACGCAGTATTTT. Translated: CASSAPIWEDTQYF.

Here the CDR3 DNA reads TGTGCCAGCAGGCCGGAGGGAGCGGGAGGAGGAGAGACCCAGTACTTC. Protein sequence: CASRPEGAGGGETQYF. V and J are TRBV2 and TRBJ2-5; TRBD2 matches 9 bases. CDR3 size: 16 residues. V lost 6 bases and J lost 4; bases outside the gene matches: 12. From germline, CDR1 is SNHLY and CDR2 FYNNEI. Full variable domain (missing parts from reference TRBV2 and TRBJ2-5): EPEVTQTPSHQVTQMGQEVILRCVPISNHLYFYWYRQILGQKVEFLVSFYNNEISEKSEIFDDQFSVERPDGSNFTLKIRSTKLEDSAMYFCASRPEGAGGGETQYFGPGTRLLVL.

The CDR3 protein is CAISVRGENTEAFF. Written as DNA, the CDR3 is TGTGCCATCAGTGTTCGGGGGGAGAACACTGAAGCTTTCTTT. V usage is TRBV10-3 and J usage is TRBJ1-1; possible D gene TRBD1, 5 bases. The CDR3 contains 14 residues. Germline V gives CDR1 ENHRY, CDR2 SYGVKD. Trimming left V 4 bases short and J 1 base short, with 10 bases between.